This paragraph covers one T cell receptor beta chain sequence. TCRdb processed the 5' RACE reads anew with MiXCR; each CDR3 protein has one entry. The table shows 200,000 or so distinct CDR3 sequences, with around 6.9% occurring only once. The sample originates from a study of identical twins. Germline CDR1 is LGHNA and CDR2 is YNFKEQ. V lost 0 bases to trimming and J lost 3 bases, with 12 bases between them. The CDR3 extends over 15 amino acids. A further study also used this sample, focusing on yellow fever vaccine responses in identical twins.

Sequences were obtained from memory (CD45RO+) T cells sorted from blood. The rearrangement links TRBV4-2 to TRBJ2-7; D is uncertain. The origin of this receptor is a woman in her late teens or twenties in good health. Here the CDR3 reads CASSQDRNRFYEQYF. The CDR3 coding sequence is TGTGCCAGCAGCCAAGATCGCAACAGATTCTACGAGCAGTACTTC.